This record covers a single T cell receptor (beta chain). Its matching antigen is unknown. The PCR had 60 Vbeta and 13 Jbeta primers. This table comes from immunoSEQ multiplex PCR, and its TCRdb copy is limited to in-frame clones, with some not included. The profile shows about 120,000 clones, roughly 82% of them singletons. These data belong to a study of cytomegalovirus exposure and HLA in healthy donors. V lost 6 bases and J lost 7, with 18 bases in between. Germline V CDR1 and CDR2: MNHNS, SASEGT. This CDR3 has 14 residues. Broader study findings: Some highly shared sequence variants likely arose as a pipeline artifact.

The sequence derives from a woman aged 35 to 49 in good health and CMV-seropositive. Material for sequencing was PBMCs. This sequence joins TRBV6-1 and TRBJ1-2, with D tentatively TRBD1 (6 bases). CDR3 in DNA: TGTGCCAGCAGCGAAACAGGGCCTCTGGGTGGCTACACCTTC. It codes for CASSETGPLGGYTF.